This T cell receptor beta chain was recorded in a study of T cell responses to AZD1222 COVID-19 vaccine. The table came from immunoSEQ multiplex PCR; TCRdb's copy has only in-frame clones and leaves some out. The table includes tens of thousands of clones, about 80% detected once. With respect to this clone: Antigen specificity is unknown.

Study outcomes and limitations: Clonal diversity was possibly underestimated, and the donors were mostly white British, with more females.

The receptor was isolated from an adult who received the AZD1222 COVID-19 vaccine. The sequences come from peripheral blood, collected 28 days after the second AZD1222 dose.

The CDR3 DNA is TGTGCCATCTACCGCGGGGAGATGAACACTGAAGCTTTCTTT. Residues: CAIYRGEMNTEAFF. The rearrangement uses TRBV6-4 and TRBJ1-1; D ambiguous. V lost 10 bases and J lost 0, with 15 bases in between. Germline V lookup: CDR1 MRHNA, CDR2 SNTAGT. There are 14 residues in the CDR3.